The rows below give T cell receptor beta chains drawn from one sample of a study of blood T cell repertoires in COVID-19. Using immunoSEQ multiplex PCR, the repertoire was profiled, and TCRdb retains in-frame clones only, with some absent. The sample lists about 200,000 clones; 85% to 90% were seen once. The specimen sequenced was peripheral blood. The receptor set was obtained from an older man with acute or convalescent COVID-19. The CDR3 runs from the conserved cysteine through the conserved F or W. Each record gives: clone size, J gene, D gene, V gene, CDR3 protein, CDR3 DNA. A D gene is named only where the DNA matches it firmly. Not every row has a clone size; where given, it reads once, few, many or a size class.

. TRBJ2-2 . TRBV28 CASKDSTGELFF TGTGCCAGCAAAGACTCCACCGGGGAGCTGTTTTTT
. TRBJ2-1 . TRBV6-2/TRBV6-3 CASSLGGGPGEQFF TGTGCCAGCAGTTTAGGGGGAGGGCCGGGTGAGCAGTTCTTC
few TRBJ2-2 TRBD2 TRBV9 CASSETGRAGTGELFF TGTGCCAGCAGCGAGACCGGGAGGGCCGGTACCGGGGAGCTGTTTTTT
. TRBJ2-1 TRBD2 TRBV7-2 CASSLARTSGPYNEQFF TGTGCCAGCAGCTTAGCCCGGACTAGCGGGCCTTACAATGAGCAGTTCTTC
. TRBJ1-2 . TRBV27 CASSLGFDYGYTF TGTGCCAGCAGTTTAGGCTTCGATTATGGCTACACCTTC
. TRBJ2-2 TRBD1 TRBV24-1 CATGGQGTGELFF TGTGCCACCGGGGGACAGGGGACCGGGGAGCTGTTTTTT
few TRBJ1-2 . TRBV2 CASSERVGADGYTF TGTGCCAGCAGTGAAAGGGTAGGGGCCGATGGCTACACCTTC
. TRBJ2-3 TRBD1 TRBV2 CASSGQGRGTDTQYF TGTGCCAGCAGCGGACAGGGAAGGGGCACAGATACGCAGTATTTT
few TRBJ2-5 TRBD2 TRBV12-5 CASGWGRTSGSGETQYF TGTGCTAGTGGTTGGGGGAGGACTAGCGGGAGTGGAGAGACCCAGTACTTC
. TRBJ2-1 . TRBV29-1 CSVGGNEQFF TGCAGCGTCGGGGGCAATGAGCAGTTCTTC
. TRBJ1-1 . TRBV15 CATSRDPVDTEAFF TGTGCCACCAGCAGAGATCCAGTTGACACTGAAGCTTTCTTT
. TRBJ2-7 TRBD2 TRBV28 CASSPSAQAGIYEQYF TGTGCCAGCAGTCCTTCGGCCCAAGCGGGAATCTACGAGCAGTACTTC
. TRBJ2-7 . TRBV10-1 CASSEIIRGRESEQYF TGCGCCAGCAGTGAGATCATCAGGGGAAGAGAGTCCGAGCAGTACTTC
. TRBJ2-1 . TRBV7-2 CASSLVPLYYNEQFF TGTGCCAGCAGCTTAGTCCCCCTCTATTACAATGAGCAGTTCTTC
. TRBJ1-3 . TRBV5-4 CASSLVGDGGHTIYF TGTGCCAGCAGCTTGGTGGGGGACGGAGGGCACACCATATATTTT
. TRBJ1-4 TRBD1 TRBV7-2 CASSLQGQGREKLFF TGTGCCAGCAGCCTACAGGGACAGGGGCGTGAAAAACTGTTTTTT
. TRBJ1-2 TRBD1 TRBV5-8 CASSRDRGFDPYGYTF TGTGCCAGCAGCAGGGACAGGGGGTTTGATCCCTATGGCTACACCTTC
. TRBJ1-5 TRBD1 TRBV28 CASSLSGGSNQPQHF TGTGCCAGCAGTTTATCAGGGGGCAGCAATCAGCCCCAGCATTTT
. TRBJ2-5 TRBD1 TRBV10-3 CAISGSGTAQETQYF TGTGCCATCAGTGGATCCGGGACAGCTCAAGAGACCCAGTACTTC
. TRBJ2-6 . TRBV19 CASSIAGGKSSGANVLTF TGTGCCAGTAGTATAGCTGGCGGGAAGAGCTCTGGGGCCAACGTCCTGACTTTC
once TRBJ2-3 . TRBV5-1 CASSLGTGGVLNTQYF TGCGCCAGCAGCTTGGGTACAGGTGGGGTGTTGAATACGCAGTATTTT
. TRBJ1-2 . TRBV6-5 CASSYSSRVSWYGYTF TGTGCCAGCAGTTACTCGTCCCGCGTCTCATGGTATGGCTACACCTTC
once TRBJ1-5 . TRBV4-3 CASSQDVMFGGLDQPQHF TGCGCCAGCAGCCAAGACGTGATGTTCGGGGGGTTGGATCAGCCCCAGCATTTT
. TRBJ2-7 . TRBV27 CASSTRRYRTYEQYF TGTGCCAGCAGTACTAGACGGTATAGAACCTACGAGCAGTACTTC
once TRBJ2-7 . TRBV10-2 CASGRGFYEQYF TGCGCCAGCGGCAGGGGATTTTACGAGCAGTACTTC
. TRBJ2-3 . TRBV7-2 CASSPGLFTDTQYF TGTGCCAGCAGCCCGGGACTTTTCACAGATACGCAGTATTTT
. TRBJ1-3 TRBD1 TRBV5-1 CASSEGTGVGGNTIYF TGCGCCAGCAGCGAAGGGACAGGGGTAGGCGGAAACACCATATATTTT
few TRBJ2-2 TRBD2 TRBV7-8 CASSPRSLAGTGELFF TGTGCCAGCAGCCCAAGAAGTCTAGCGGGCACCGGGGAGCTGTTTTTT
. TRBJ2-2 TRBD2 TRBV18 CASSPPRGSLKDTGELFF TGTGCCAGCTCACCACCGCGGGGGTCACTGAAGGACACCGGGGAGCTGTTTTTT
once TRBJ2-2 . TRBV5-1 CASSGRADFGELFF TGCGCCAGCAGTGGGCGGGCGGACTTCGGGGAGCTGTTTTTT
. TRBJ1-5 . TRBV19 CASTPGIYQPQHF TGTGCCAGTACTCCGGGGATTTATCAGCCCCAGCATTTT
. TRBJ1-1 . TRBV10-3 CATKGRGGDTEAFF TGTGCCACCAAAGGTCGGGGTGGGGACACTGAAGCTTTCTTT
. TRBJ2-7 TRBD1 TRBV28 CASGQGTYEQYF TGTGCCAGCGGACAGGGGACGTACGAGCAGTACTTC
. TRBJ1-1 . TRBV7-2 CASSLERATEAFF TGTGCCAGCAGCTTAGAGCGGGCCACTGAAGCTTTCTTT
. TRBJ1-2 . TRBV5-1 CASREGGSGYTF TGCGCCAGCAGGGAAGGAGGTAGCGGCTACACCTTC
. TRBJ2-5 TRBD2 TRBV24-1 CATSGGGTGQETQYF TGTGCCACCAGTGGGGGGGGAACGGGCCAAGAGACCCAGTACTTC
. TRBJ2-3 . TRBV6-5 CASSLTGWGTDTQYF TGTGCCAGCAGTTTAACAGGGTGGGGCACAGATACGCAGTATTTT
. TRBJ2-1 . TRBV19 CASSTLGGGSYNEQFF TGTGCCAGTAGTACCCTCGGCGGTGGCTCCTACAATGAGCAGTTCTTC
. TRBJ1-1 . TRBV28 CASSLLTGSQAFF TGTGCCAGCAGTCTGCTAACAGGATCCCAAGCTTTCTTT
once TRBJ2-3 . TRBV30 CAWSVSGSTDTQYF TGTGCCTGGAGTGTTTCGGGGTCTACAGATACGCAGTATTTT
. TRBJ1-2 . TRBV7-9 CASSLGADAHYGYTF TGTGCCAGCAGCTTAGGGGCCGATGCCCACTATGGCTACACCTTC
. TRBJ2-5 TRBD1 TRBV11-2 CASSLRQGQETQYF TGTGCCAGCAGCCTCAGACAGGGCCAAGAGACCCAGTACTTC
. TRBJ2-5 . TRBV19 CASKARGKETQYF TGTGCCAGTAAGGCAAGGGGGAAAGAGACCCAGTACTTC